The 20 T cell receptor beta chains given below trace back to one sample, sequenced in a study of cytomegalovirus exposure and HLA in healthy donors. The PCR contained 60 Vbeta and 13 Jbeta primers. Repertoires were generated with immunoSEQ multiplex PCR, while TCRdb's copy carries only in-frame clones and drops some. This sample has more than 80,000 clones, with around 75% found just once. The sample taken for sequencing was PBMCs. These receptors came from a female donor in good health and CMV-seronegative.

The chain carries TRBV19 and TRBJ2-3; 11 nucleotides line up with TRBD2. This CDR3 is 17 amino acids long. The germline gives CDR1 LNHDA, CDR2 SQIVND (reference sequence). J lost 5 bases, V lost 4 bases, and 11 bases had no gene match. CDR3 bases: TGTGCCAGTAGTACGCTCTTTACTAGCGGGAGTCGAGATACGCAGTATTTT. As protein: CASSTLFTSGSRDTQYF.

The chain joins TRBV2 to TRBJ1-3; D is ambiguous. There are 12 residues in the CDR3. V was pared by 8 bases and J by 0 bases, with 5 bases between. The germline CDR1 and CDR2 sequences are SNHLY and FYNNEI. DNA of the CDR3: TGTGCCAGCTCCCTCTCTGGAAACACCATATATTTT. The encoded protein is CASSLSGNTIYF. Variable domain in full (rest from reference TRBV2 and TRBJ1-3): EPEVTQTPSHQVTQMGQEVILRCVPISNHLYFYWYRQILGQKVEFLVSFYNNEISEKSEIFDDQFSVERPDGSNFTLKIRSTKLEDSAMYFCASSLSGNTIYFGEGSWLTVV.

The chain employs TRBV6-5 and TRBJ2-3, with 8 bases fitting TRBD2. Looked up from germline, CDR1 is MNHEY and CDR2 is SVGAGI. With V trimmed by 7 bases and J by 1 base, 4 bases remained unmatched. CDR3 length: 14 amino acids. CDR3 region: CASTRGGGTDTQYF. CDR3 in DNA: TGTGCCAGCACCCGGGGGGGCGGCACAGATACGCAGTATTTT.

The rearrangement links TRBV10-2 to TRBJ2-6; 8 bases are shared with TRBD2. The CDR3 loop spans 18 amino acids. J lost 0 bases, V lost 1 base, and 5 bases had no gene match. CDR1 and CDR2 from the germline V gene are WSHSY and SAAADI. CDR3 sequence: CASSEFGSGDSGANVLTF. The CDR3 bases are TGCGCCAGCAGTGAGTTCGGTAGCGGGGACTCTGGGGCCAACGTCCTGACTTTC.

This clone appeared a few times. The chain links TRBV5-4 to TRBJ2-2; D ambiguous. The CDR3 sequence is 14 residues long. Germline loops: CDR1 SGHNT, CDR2 YYREEE (reference sequence). V was trimmed by 4 bases and J by 4 bases, leaving 11 bases between them. CDR3 sequence: CASSTGVRTGELFF. The CDR3 bases are TGTGCCAGCAGCACCGGAGTGCGCACCGGGGAGCTGTTTTTT.

The V and J genes are TRBV7-2 and TRBJ2-7; 9 nucleotides align to TRBD2. Losses at the gene ends were 0 bases for V and 2 bases for J; bases not matched to a gene: 8. The CDR3 is made up of 17 amino acids. The germline CDR1 and CDR2 sequences are SGHTA and FQGNSA. In DNA, the CDR3 is TGTGCCAGCAGCTTAGCTAGCGGGAGCCCCCGGGCCTACGAGCAGTACTTC. Encoded protein: CASSLASGSPRAYEQYF.

The chain joins TRBV5-4 to TRBJ2-1; 9 nucleotides match TRBD2. This CDR3 is built from 16 residues. The germline CDR1 and CDR2 sequences are SGHNT and YYREEE (reference sequence). The V segment lost 0 bases and the J segment 5 bases; nucleotides outside the gene matches: 6. The CDR3 region has the DNA TGTGCCAGCAGCTTGGAGTTAGCGGGAGCCCACAATGAGCAGTTCTTC. Its protein product is CASSLELAGAHNEQFF.

This rearrangement joins TRBV9 to TRBJ2-1, with TRBD2 matching over 7 bases. There are 14 residues in the CDR3. J lost 8 bases, V lost 0 bases, and 5 bases had no gene match. Looked up from germline, CDR1 is SGDLS and CDR2 is YYNGEE. CDR3 sequence reads: CASSVGTSIHEQFF. CDR3 sequence (DNA): TGTGCCAGCAGCGTAGGGACTAGTATCCATGAGCAGTTCTTC.

The chain couples TRBV7-9 to TRBJ2-1; the match to TRBD1 covers 9 bases. CDR3 length equals 16 residues. Germline V gene data show CDR1 as SEHNR and CDR2 as FQNEAQ (reference sequence). The V and J ends lost 3 bases and 3 bases, in that order; junction bases with no gene match: 6. CDR3 nucleotide sequence: TGTGCCAGCAGCTTGTATCTGGGACAGGGCTACAATGAGCAGTTCTTC. It yields the protein CASSLYLGQGYNEQFF.

The chain carries TRBV7-3 and TRBJ2-2; D is perhaps TRBD2 (6 bases). The length of the CDR3 is 13 residues. Germline V gene sequence: CDR1 SGHTA, CDR2 FQGTGA. Deletions cut 5 bases from V and 5 bases from J, with 9 bases between. In DNA, the CDR3 is TGTGCCAGCAGCGGGACTTCTACCGGGGAGCTGTTTTTT. Translation gives CASSGTSTGELFF.

This chain links TRBV7-9 with TRBJ2-1; 11 nucleotides line up with TRBD2. The germline V gene encodes CDR1 SEHNR and CDR2 FQNEAQ (reference sequence). Germline trimming cut 5 bases from V and 3 bases from J; bases unmatched to any gene: 9. This CDR3 contains 17 residues. The CDR3 loop is CASSPGTSGSIYNEQFF. The CDR3 coding sequence is TGTGCCAGCAGCCCCGGTACTAGCGGGAGTATCTACAATGAGCAGTTCTTC.

CDR3 nucleotides: TGCGCCAGCAGCTACAGGGAAGCGGCTGAAGCTTTCTTT. The encoded protein is CASSYREAAEAFF. This chain uses TRBV5-1 with TRBJ1-1; a possible D gene is TRBD1 (6 bases). CDR3 length: 13 amino acids. Germline assignment: CDR1 SGHRS and CDR2 YFSETQ. Trimming pared 3 bases from V and 6 bases from J, leaving 12 bases between.

V usage is TRBV25-1 and J usage is TRBJ2-7; TRBD2 matches at 8 bases. J gave up 6 bases and V 7 bases, and 11 bases lay outside the gene matches. This CDR3 is 14 amino acids long. CDR1 is MGHDK, CDR2 SYGVNS, per germline. CDR3 DNA sequence: TGTGCCAGCAAAACCAGCGGGAGCTTGGGCGAGCAGTACTTC. Protein sequence: CASKTSGSLGEQYF.

The V gene is TRBV7-9, the J gene TRBJ2-7, with 7 bases aligning to TRBD1. CDR3 size: 14 residues. Germline loops: CDR1 SEHNR, CDR2 FQNEAQ (reference sequence). V lost 5 bases to trimming and J lost 6 bases; unmatched junction nucleotides: 10. CDR3 sequence: CASSPAGTVLEQYF. Written as DNA, the CDR3 is TGTGCCAGCAGCCCCGCCGGGACAGTTCTCGAGCAGTACTTC. Filled out from reference TRBV7-9 and TRBJ2-7, the complete variable domain reads DTGVSQNPRHKITKRGQNVTFRCDPISEHNRLYWYRQTLGQGPEFLTYFQNEAQLEKSRLLSDRFSAERPKGSFSTLEIQRTEQGDSAMYLCASSPAGTVLEQYFGPGTRLTVT.

The sample holds a few counts of this clone. The V call is TRBV6-1, the J call TRBJ2-5, with 8 nucleotides matching TRBD1. The J call may be mistaken, given a closer DNA end match to TRBJ2-7. The CDR3 runs 13 residues. The germline V gene encodes CDR1 MNHNS and CDR2 SASEGT. CDR3 loop: CATRDRTIYEQYF. CDR3 DNA sequence: TGTGCCACCCGGGACAGGACGATCTACGAGCAGTACTTC.

The chain uses TRBV14 and TRBJ2-7; possibly TRBD1 for D (6 bases). The CDR3 extends over 17 amino acids. Trimming stripped 0 bases from V and 6 bases from J, with 21 bases between. The germline gives CDR1 SGHDN, CDR2 FVKESK. The CDR3 coding sequence is TGTGCCAGCAGCCAAGAATCGGGTAGGATGGGGGCTTCCGAGCAGTACTTC. This codes for CASSQESGRMGASEQYF.

The rearrangement joins TRBV7-2 to TRBJ2-1; 8 bases line up with TRBD2. The V gene's germline CDR1 is SGHTA and CDR2 FQGNSA. V was pared by 5 bases and J by 8 bases, with 14 bases of the junction left unmatched. CDR3 length: 16 amino acids. The chain's CDR3 is CASSIDGTSKSHEQFF. In DNA, the CDR3 is TGTGCCAGCAGCATCGATGGGACTAGTAAGAGCCATGAGCAGTTCTTC.

This clone was counted once. The chain joins TRBV5-5 to TRBJ2-1; 7 nucleotides agree with TRBD2. The CDR3 extends over 14 amino acids. Unmatched junction bases numbered 7, after V lost 5 bases and J lost 5 bases. Germline lookup yields CDR1 SGHKS and CDR2 YYEKEE (reference sequence). CDR3 sequence reads: CASRPGLPHNEQFF. In DNA form, the CDR3 reads TGTGCCAGCAGGCCGGGACTACCGCACAATGAGCAGTTCTTC.

CDR3 in DNA: TGTGCCAGCAGCTTATCGACAGAATACAATGAGCAGTTCTTC. Translation: CASSLSTEYNEQFF. The V gene is TRBV7-2, the J gene TRBJ2-1, with TRBD1 as a possible D gene (5 bases). The germline V gene encodes CDR1 SGHTA and CDR2 FQGNSA. CDR3 size: 14 residues. Trimming shortened V by 2 bases and J by 4 bases, and 9 bases separated the two germline ends.

The J gene is TRBJ1-3, the V gene TRBV2; D unresolved. V lost 8 bases and J 0 bases, leaving 8 bases between the germline ends. The CDR3 length is 13 residues. CDR1 and CDR2 (germline): SNHLY, FYNNEI. This chain's CDR3 is CASQRDSGNTIYF. The CDR3 DNA is TGTGCCAGCCAAAGAGACTCTGGAAACACCATATATTTT.